Below are 10 T cell receptor beta chains sequenced from a single sample in a study of blood T cell repertoires in COVID-19. Method: immunoSEQ multiplex PCR; TCRdb's copy keeps in-frame clones and lacks some. The sample shows more than 200,000 clones, roughly nine tenths of them seen only once. Material for sequencing was PBMCs or T cells enriched from blood (not recorded which). The receptors shown here come from a woman aged 25 to 39 with acute COVID-19.

The J gene is TRBJ2-5, the V gene TRBV7-6; 7 bases map to TRBD2. Trimming removed 1 base from V and 5 bases from J; junction bases left unmatched: 7. The CDR3 has 15 residues. Germline CDR1 is SGHVS and CDR2 is FNYEAQ. The CDR3 coding sequence is TGTGCCAGCAGCTTAGGAGTAAGGGAGGGGGAGACCCAGTACTTC. It specifies CASSLGVREGETQYF.

The chain has TRBV7-6 and TRBJ2-3; 8 positions match TRBD1. Looked up from germline, CDR1 is SGHVS and CDR2 is FNYEAQ. V trimming: 3 bases; J trimming: 3 bases; junction bases outside the gene matches: 5. The CDR3 loop spans 15 amino acids. This CDR3 is CASSFRDRITDTQYF. The CDR3 nucleotides read TGTGCCAGCAGCTTCCGGGACAGGATAACAGATACGCAGTATTTT.

The chain has TRBV6-2 or TRBV6-3 and TRBJ1-6, with TRBD1 matching over 12 bases. Germline V gene data show CDR1 as MNHEY and CDR2 as SVGEGT. The CDR3 has 14 amino acids. V was pared by 6 bases and J by 12 bases, with 6 bases of the junction left unmatched. The DNA of the CDR3 is TGTGCCAGCAGCTCGGGACAGGGGGCCGGACCCCTCCACTTT. This gives the protein CASSSGQGAGPLHF.

The chain is built from TRBV19 and TRBJ1-5; D gene uncertain. The germline CDR1 and CDR2 sequences are LNHDA and SQIVND (reference sequence). The CDR3 has 15 amino acids. With 3 bases removed from V and 0 bases from J, the gap between germline ends came to 9 bases. The CDR3 bases are TGTGCCAGTAGTATCACAGTAGGTAGCAATCAGCCCCAGCATTTT. This sequence encodes CASSITVGSNQPQHF. The full variable domain, in which reference TRBV19 and TRBJ1-5 provide the parts outside the CDR3, is DGGITQSPKYLFRKEGQNVTLSCEQNLNHDAMYWYRQDPGQGLRLIYYSQIVNDFQKGDIAEGYSVSREKKESFPLTVTSAQKNPTAFYLCASSITVGSNQPQHFGDGTRLSIL.

This rearrangement joins TRBV28 to TRBJ1-4; no definite D call. V lost 7 bases, J lost 3 bases, and 15 bases lay in between. The CDR3 contains 15 residues. Per the germline V gene, CDR1 is MDHEN and CDR2 is SYDVKM. Written as DNA, the CDR3 is TGTGCCAGCACCCCCCCCCGTCGGTCTAATGAAAAACTGTTTTTT. This codes for CASTPPRRSNEKLFF.

The chain couples TRBV10-1 to TRBJ2-3; a weak D match, TRBD2 (5 bases). The CDR3 totals 16 residues. Per the germline V gene, CDR1 is WNHNN and CDR2 is SYGVQD (reference sequence). V shed 2 bases and J shed 0 bases, with 12 bases lying between them. CDR3 in DNA: TGCGCCAGCAGTGAGCGGGCGGGTCCTAGCACAGATACGCAGTATTTT. It yields the protein CASSERAGPSTDTQYF.

This rearrangement joins TRBV6-6 to TRBJ2-2; D is ambiguous. Trimming shortened V by 7 bases and J by 5 bases, and 8 bases separated the two germline ends. CDR3 length: 12 residues. Germline V gene data show CDR1 as MNHNY and CDR2 as SVGAGI (reference sequence). CDR3 coding DNA: TGTGCCAGCACCCCACTGACCGGGGAGCTGTTTTTT. Residues: CASTPLTGELFF.

The gene calls are TRBV15 and TRBJ1-4, with TRBD1 matching over 7 bases. Germline values: CDR1 LNHNV, CDR2 YYDKDF (reference sequence). J gave up 5 bases and V 1 base, and 1 base lay outside the gene matches. The CDR3 consists of 14 residues. For the CDR3, the DNA is TGTGCCACCAGCAGAGGACAGGGAAATGAAAAACTGTTTTTT. Its translation: CATSRGQGNEKLFF.

This sequence joins TRBV11-3 and TRBJ2-3; TRBD2 aligns across 9 bases. Germline V gene sequence: CDR1 SGHNT, CDR2 YENEEA. The CDR3 is 18 amino acids. V was pared by 5 bases and J by 0 bases, with 12 bases of the junction left unmatched. CDR3: CASSLGASGDPSTDTQYF. DNA for the CDR3: TGTGCCAGCAGCCTGGGGGCTAGCGGGGATCCTAGCACAGATACGCAGTATTTT.

The rearrangement links TRBV15 to TRBJ2-3, with a tentative D call TRBD2 (5 bases). Germline V gene sequence: CDR1 LNHNV, CDR2 YYDKDF (reference sequence). This CDR3 spans 16 amino acids. The V and J ends lost 1 base and 0 bases respectively, with 11 bases between them. The CDR3: CATSRGGLPSTDTQYF. DNA for the CDR3: TGTGCCACCAGCAGAGGAGGACTCCCCAGCACAGATACGCAGTATTTT.